This T cell receptor beta chain comes out of a study of CD8 T cells in ankylosing spondylitis. Whole-study findings and limits: Blood of patients with ankylosing spondylitis appeared to be characterized by a TCR beta motif of eight highly homologous variants.

As for this clonotype: What it binds is not known.

Quantitative molecular-barcoded 5'-RACE generated the TCR beta libraries. TCRdb passed the 5' RACE reads through MiXCR, listing each CDR3 protein once. The sample contains hundreds of thousands of distinct CDR3 sequences, about an eighth of which appear only once. This CDR3 has 12 residues. The ends lost 6 bases at V and 5 bases at J; junction bases unmatched: 2. Germline CDR1 and CDR2: DFQATT and SNEGSKA (reference sequence). Material: blood, either unsorted or a sorted T cell fraction (not recorded which). This sequence originates from a male donor with ankylosing spondylitis. V usage is TRBV20-1 and J usage is TRBJ2-3; 10 bases are a match to TRBD2. The DNA for the CDR3 is TGCAGTGCGCCTAGCGGGAGAGATACGCAGTATTTT. Translating it yields CSAPSGRDTQYF.